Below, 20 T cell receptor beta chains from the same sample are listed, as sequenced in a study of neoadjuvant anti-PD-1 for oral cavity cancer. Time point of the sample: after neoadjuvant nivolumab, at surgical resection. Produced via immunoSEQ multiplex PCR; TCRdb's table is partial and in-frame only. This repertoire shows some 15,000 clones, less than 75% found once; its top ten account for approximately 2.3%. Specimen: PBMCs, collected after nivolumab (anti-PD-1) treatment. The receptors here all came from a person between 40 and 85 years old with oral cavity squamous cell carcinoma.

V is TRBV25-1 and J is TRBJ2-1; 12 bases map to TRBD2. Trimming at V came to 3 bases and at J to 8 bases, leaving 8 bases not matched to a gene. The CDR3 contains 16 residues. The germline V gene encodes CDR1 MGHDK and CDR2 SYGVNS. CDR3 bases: TGTGCCAGCAGTGAGGCGACTAGCGGGAGTAGGGATGAGCAGTTCTTC. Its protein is CASSEATSGSRDEQFF.

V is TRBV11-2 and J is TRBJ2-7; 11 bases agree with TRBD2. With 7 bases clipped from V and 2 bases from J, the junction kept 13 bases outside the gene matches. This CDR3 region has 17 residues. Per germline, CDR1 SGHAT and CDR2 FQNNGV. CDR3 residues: CASTSALGTSGTYEQYF. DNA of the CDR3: TGTGCCAGCACCTCCGCTCTCGGGACTAGCGGAACCTACGAGCAGTACTTC.

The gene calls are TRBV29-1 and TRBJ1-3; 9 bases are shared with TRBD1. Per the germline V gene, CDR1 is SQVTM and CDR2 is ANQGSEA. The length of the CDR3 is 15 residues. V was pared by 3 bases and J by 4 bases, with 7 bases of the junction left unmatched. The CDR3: CSVEDRGKSGNTIYF. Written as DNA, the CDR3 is TGCAGCGTTGAGGACAGGGGAAAATCCGGAAACACCATATATTTT.

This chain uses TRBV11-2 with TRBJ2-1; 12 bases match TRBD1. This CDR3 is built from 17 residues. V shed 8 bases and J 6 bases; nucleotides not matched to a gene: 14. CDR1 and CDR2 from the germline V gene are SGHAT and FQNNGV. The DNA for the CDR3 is TGTGCCAGCCCAGTAGGGACAGGGGGCTTGCTGCGCAATGAGCAGTTCTTC. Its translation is CASPVGTGGLLRNEQFF.

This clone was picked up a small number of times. CDR3 sequence reads: CASSGGTGAPTYGYTF. For the CDR3, the DNA is TGTGCCAGCAGCGGCGGGACAGGGGCCCCGACTTATGGCTACACCTTC. The chain recombines TRBV9 with TRBJ1-2; TRBD1 matches at 10 bases. The CDR3 has 16 amino acids. V was pared by 3 bases and J by 5 bases, with 10 bases of the junction left unmatched. In germline, CDR1 is SGDLS, CDR2 YYNGEE.

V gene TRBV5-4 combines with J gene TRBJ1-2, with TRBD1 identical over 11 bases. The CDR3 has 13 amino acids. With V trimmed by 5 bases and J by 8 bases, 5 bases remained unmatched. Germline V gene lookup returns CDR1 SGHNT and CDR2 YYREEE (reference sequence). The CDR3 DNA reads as TGTGCCAGCAGGAGGACAGGGGGCCACGGCTACACCTTC. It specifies CASRRTGGHGYTF. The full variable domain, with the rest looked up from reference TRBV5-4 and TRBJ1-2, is ETGVTQSPTHLIKTRGQQVTLRCSSQSGHNTVSWYQQALGQGPQFIFQYYREEENGRGNFPPRFSGLQFPNYSSELNVNALELDDSALYLCASRRTGGHGYTFGSGTRLTVV.

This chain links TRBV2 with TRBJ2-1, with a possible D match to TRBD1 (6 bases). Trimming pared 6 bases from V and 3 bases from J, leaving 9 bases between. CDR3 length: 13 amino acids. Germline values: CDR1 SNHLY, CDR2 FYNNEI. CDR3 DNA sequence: TGTGCCAGCAGCCTGGACAGCTACAATGAGCAGTTCTTC. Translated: CASSLDSYNEQFF.

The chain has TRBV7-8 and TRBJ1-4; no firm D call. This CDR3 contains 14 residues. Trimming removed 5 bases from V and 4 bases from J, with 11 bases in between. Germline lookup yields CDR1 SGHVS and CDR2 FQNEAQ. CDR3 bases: TGTGCCAGCAGCCTCAGGACGAATAATGAAAAACTGTTTTTT. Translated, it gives CASSLRTNNEKLFF.

CDR3 region: CANSKGLAFEQFF. The CDR3 region has the DNA TGTGCCAACTCAAAGGGACTAGCATTTGAGCAGTTCTTC. The rearrangement uses TRBV10-3 and TRBJ2-1, with TRBD2 matching 9 bases. CDR3 length: 13 amino acids. Looked up from germline, CDR1 is ENHRY and CDR2 is SYGVKD. Losses at the gene ends were 10 bases for V and 9 bases for J; bases not matched to a gene: 10.

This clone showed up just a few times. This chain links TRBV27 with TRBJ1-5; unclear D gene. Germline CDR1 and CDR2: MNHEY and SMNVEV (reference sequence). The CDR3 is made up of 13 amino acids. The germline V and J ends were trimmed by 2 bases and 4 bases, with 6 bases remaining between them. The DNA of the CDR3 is TGTGCCAGCAGTTTAGTTGGTAATCAGCCCCAGCATTTT. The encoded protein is CASSLVGNQPQHF.

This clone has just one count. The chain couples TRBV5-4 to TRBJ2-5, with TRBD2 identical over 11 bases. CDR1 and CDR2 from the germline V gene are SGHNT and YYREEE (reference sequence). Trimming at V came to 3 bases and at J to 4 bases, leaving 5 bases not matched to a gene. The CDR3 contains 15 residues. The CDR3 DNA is TGTGCCAGCAGCTCCCGGCTAGCGGGAGGAGAGACCCAGTACTTC. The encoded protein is CASSSRLAGGETQYF.

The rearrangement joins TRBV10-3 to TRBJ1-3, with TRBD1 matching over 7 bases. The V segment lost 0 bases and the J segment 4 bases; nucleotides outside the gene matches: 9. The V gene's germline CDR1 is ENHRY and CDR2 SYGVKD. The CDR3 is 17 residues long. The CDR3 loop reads CAISESMGTVVGNTIYF. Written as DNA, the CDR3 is TGTGCCATCAGTGAGTCGATGGGGACAGTCGTAGGAAACACCATATATTTT.

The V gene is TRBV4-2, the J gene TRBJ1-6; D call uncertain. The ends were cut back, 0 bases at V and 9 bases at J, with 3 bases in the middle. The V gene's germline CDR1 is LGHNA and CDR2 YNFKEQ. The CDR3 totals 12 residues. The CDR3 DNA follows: TGTGCCAGCAGCCAAGAGGTTTCACCCCTCCACTTT. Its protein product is CASSQEVSPLHF.

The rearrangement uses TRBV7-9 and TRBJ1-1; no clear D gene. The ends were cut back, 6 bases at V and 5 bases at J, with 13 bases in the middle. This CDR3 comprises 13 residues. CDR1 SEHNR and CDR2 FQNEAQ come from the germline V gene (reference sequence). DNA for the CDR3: TGTGCCAGCAGTAATAAGGTCGCAACTGAAGCTTTCTTT. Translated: CASSNKVATEAFF.

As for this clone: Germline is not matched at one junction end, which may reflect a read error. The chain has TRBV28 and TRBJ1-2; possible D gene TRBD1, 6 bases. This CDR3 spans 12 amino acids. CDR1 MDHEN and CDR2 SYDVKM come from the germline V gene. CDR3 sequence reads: CTSSLQGSGYTF. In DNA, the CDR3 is TGTACCAGCAGTTTACAGGGCTCTGGCTACACCTTC.

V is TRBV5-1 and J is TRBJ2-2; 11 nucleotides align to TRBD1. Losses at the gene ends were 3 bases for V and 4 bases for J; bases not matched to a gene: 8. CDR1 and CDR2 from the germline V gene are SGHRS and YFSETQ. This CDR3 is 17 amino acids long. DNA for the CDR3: TGCGCCAGCAGCTCGAGGACAGGGGGCTCGGGCACCGGGGAGCTGTTTTTT. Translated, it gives CASSSRTGGSGTGELFF.

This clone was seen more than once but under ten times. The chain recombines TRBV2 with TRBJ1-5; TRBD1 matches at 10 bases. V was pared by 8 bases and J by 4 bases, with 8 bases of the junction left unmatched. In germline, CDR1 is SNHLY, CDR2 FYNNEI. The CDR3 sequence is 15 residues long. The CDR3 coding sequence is TGTGCCAGCGAACCGGGACAGGGGATAAATCAGCCCCAGCATTTT. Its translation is CASEPGQGINQPQHF.

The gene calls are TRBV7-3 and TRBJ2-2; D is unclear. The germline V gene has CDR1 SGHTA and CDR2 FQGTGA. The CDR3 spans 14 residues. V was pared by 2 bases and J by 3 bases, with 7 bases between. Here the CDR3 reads CASSLDGYTGELFF. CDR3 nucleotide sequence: TGTGCCAGCAGCTTAGACGGTTACACCGGGGAGCTGTTTTTT.

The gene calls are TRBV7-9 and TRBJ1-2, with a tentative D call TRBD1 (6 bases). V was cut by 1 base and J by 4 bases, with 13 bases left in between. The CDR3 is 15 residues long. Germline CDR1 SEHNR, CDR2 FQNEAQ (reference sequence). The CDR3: CASSLGPGESYGYTF. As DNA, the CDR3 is TGTGCCAGCAGCTTAGGCCCAGGGGAAAGCTATGGCTACACCTTC.

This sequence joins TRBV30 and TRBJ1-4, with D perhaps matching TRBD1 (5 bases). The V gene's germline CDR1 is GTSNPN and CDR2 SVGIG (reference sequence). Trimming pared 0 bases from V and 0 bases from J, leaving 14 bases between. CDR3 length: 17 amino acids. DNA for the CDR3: TGTGCCTGGAGTGTACGTTACAGGATAGCAACTAATGAAAAACTGTTTTTT. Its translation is CAWSVRYRIATNEKLFF.